Each of the 10 T cell receptor beta chains below was sequenced from the same sample in a study of spatial heterogeneity in lung cancer. Via MiXCR, TCRdb re-called the 5' RACE reads, giving one row per CDR3 protein. The table shows tens of thousands of distinct CDR3 sequences, with about 8.8% occurring only once. As for time point: sample taken at primary tumor resection. Whole RNA, which was extracted from tumor, nontumor lung tissue or frozen PBMC, was sequenced without any cell sorting. The starting material was PBMCs, obtained at surgery. These receptors all come from a female donor with early-stage non-small cell lung cancer.

The chain employs TRBV28 and TRBJ1-2; weak D call: TRBD1 (5 bases). The V gene's germline CDR1 is MDHEN and CDR2 SYDVKM. The V end lost 7 bases, the J end lost 8 bases, and 20 bases lay between the germline ends. CDR3 length: 14 residues. CDR3 in DNA: TGTGCCAGCAATTCGAGAGGGGAGGGTTGGGGCTACACCTTC. It specifies CASNSRGEGWGYTF.

This clonotype was recorded at least ten times. The chain uses TRBV27 and TRBJ2-6; unclear D gene. This CDR3 has 14 residues. CDR1 is MNHEY, CDR2 SMNVEV, per germline (reference sequence). V gave up 5 bases and J gave up 2 bases, with 7 bases separating them. DNA for the CDR3: TGTGCCAGCAGTCCAAGGCCTGGGGCCAACGTCCTGACTTTC. This translates into CASSPRPGANVLTF.

This clonotype was found many times. V is TRBV7-2 and J is TRBJ2-3; TRBD2 agrees at 7 bases. J was trimmed by 2 bases and V by 5 bases; bases with no gene match: 7. The germline gives CDR1 SGHTA, CDR2 FQGNSA. The length of the CDR3 is 15 residues. CDR3 coding DNA: TGTGCCAGCAGCGGGAGGGCCCTCCTCACAGATACGCAGTATTTT. This gives the protein CASSGRALLTDTQYF.

This clonotype came up a few times. This chain uses TRBV29-1 with TRBJ1-2; TRBD1 might be the D (6 bases). In germline, CDR1 is SQVTM, CDR2 ANQGSEA. With 7 bases removed from V and 8 bases from J, the gap between germline ends came to 17 bases. The length of the CDR3 is 12 residues. The CDR3 region has the DNA TGCAGCGGCTCCACAGGGAGTTCGGGCTACACCTTC. It yields the protein CSGSTGSSGYTF.

This clonotype was counted a few times. The chain has TRBV3-1 and TRBJ1-5, with TRBD1 as a possible D gene (6 bases). Trimming stripped 5 bases from V and 0 bases from J, with 11 bases between. The CDR3 sequence is 15 residues long. CDR1 is LGHDT and CDR2 is YNNKEL in the germline V gene (reference sequence). The CDR3 is CASSKNRVSNQPQHF. In DNA, the CDR3 is TGTGCCAGCAGCAAAAACAGGGTTAGCAATCAGCCCCAGCATTTT.

This clonotype appeared many times. The V gene is TRBV12-3 or TRBV12-4, the J gene TRBJ2-1; 10 bases fit TRBD2. This CDR3 comprises 16 residues. V lost 3 bases and J lost 5; bases outside the gene matches: 7. In DNA, the CDR3 is TGTGCCAGCAGTTTGTGGCTAGCGGGAGCACACAATGAGCAGTTCTTC. It codes for CASSLWLAGAHNEQFF.

This clonotype was counted a few times. The rearrangement links TRBV30 to TRBJ2-5; D is perhaps TRBD1 (6 bases). The CDR3 extends over 14 amino acids. Per the germline V gene, CDR1 is GTSNPN and CDR2 is SVGIG (reference sequence). With 1 base removed from V and 2 bases from J, the gap between germline ends came to 11 bases. The CDR3 DNA reads as TGTGCCTGGAGTGGAGGGGGTCGACAAGAGACCCAGTACTTC. Amino acids: CAWSGGGRQETQYF.

This clonotype was recorded many times. This chain joins TRBV5-4 and TRBJ2-2, with 7 bases that match TRBD2. V shed 5 bases, J shed 6 bases, and the junction held 13 bases outside the gene matches. CDR1 and CDR2 (germline): SGHNT, YYREEE (reference sequence). The CDR3 is made up of 16 amino acids. CDR3 region: CASSHQAGRISGELFF. CDR3 coding DNA: TGTGCCAGCAGTCATCAAGCGGGACGCATTTCCGGGGAGCTGTTTTTT.

This clonotype came up many times. DNA for the CDR3: TGTGCCAGCAGTCCTTGGACTAGCGGAAGAGCAGATACGCAGTATTTT. It translates to CASSPWTSGRADTQYF. The chain carries TRBV28 and TRBJ2-3, with 10 bases identical to TRBD2. Unmatched junction bases numbered 9, after V lost 5 bases and J lost 4 bases. Germline V lookup: CDR1 MDHEN, CDR2 SYDVKM. The CDR3 spans 16 residues.

This clonotype was picked up many times. The rearrangement links TRBV5-4 to TRBJ2-7; 12 nucleotides line up with TRBD2. The CDR3 is 16 residues long. Germline lookup yields CDR1 SGHNT and CDR2 YYREEE (reference sequence). V gave up 4 bases and J gave up 4 bases; unmatched junction bases: 9. The chain's CDR3 is CASSEQGLAGSYEQYV. The CDR3, as DNA: TGTGCCAGCAGCGAACAGGGACTAGCGGGTTCTTACGAGCAGTACGTC.